This T cell receptor beta chain appears in the sequencing data of a study of OX40 agonist ivuxolimab in advanced cancers. For the study at large: Males comprised roughly four fifths of the group, whose mean age was approximately 61 years (range roughly 20 to 85). Overall study results and limits: Compared with CD4+, CD8+ T cells on average had more expanded clones.

CDR3 length: 16 amino acids. Trimming took 2 bases from V and 2 from J; bases not matched to a gene: 5. Germline CDR1 and CDR2: SGHTA and FQGTGA. Worth noting for this clone: The antigen remains unidentified.

The repertoire was sequenced with immunoSEQ multiplex PCR; TCRdb's copy has only in-frame clones and lacks some. The data show some 15,000 clones, 84% seen once. The chain combines TRBV7-3 with TRBJ2-3; 9 bases fit TRBD2. This sequence was found in an adult with an advanced solid tumor such as melanoma, head and neck, liver or kidney cancer. Specimen: CD4+ or CD8+ T cells sorted from blood, collected in a trial of the OX40 agonist ivuxolimab. The CDR3 sequence is CASSLEAGGDTDTQYF. The CDR3 coding sequence is TGTGCCAGCAGCTTAGAAGCGGGAGGAGACACAGATACGCAGTATTTT.